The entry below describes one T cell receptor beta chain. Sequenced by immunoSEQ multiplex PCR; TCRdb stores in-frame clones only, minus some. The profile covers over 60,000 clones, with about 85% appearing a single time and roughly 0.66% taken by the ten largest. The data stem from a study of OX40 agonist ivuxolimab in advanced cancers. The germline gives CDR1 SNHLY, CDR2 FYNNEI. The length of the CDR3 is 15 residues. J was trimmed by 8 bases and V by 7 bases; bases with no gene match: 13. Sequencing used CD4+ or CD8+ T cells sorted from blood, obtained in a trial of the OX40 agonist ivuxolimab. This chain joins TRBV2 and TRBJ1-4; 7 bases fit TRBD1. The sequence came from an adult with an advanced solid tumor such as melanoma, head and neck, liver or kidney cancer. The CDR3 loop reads CASTSEGAALEKLFF. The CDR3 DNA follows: TGTGCCAGCACCTCCGAGGGGGCGGCGTTGGAAAAACTGTTTTTT.